This passage covers 29 T cell receptor beta chains from one sample sequenced in a study of blood T cell repertoires in COVID-19. TCRdb's copy holds only in-frame clones and misses some; the assay was immunoSEQ multiplex PCR. Found here are about 270,000 clones, roughly 93% of them singletons; the top ten hold over 2%. Material for sequencing was PBMCs or T cells enriched from blood (not recorded which). These receptors originate from a woman aged 40 to 49 with acute COVID-19.

The V call is TRBV11-1, the J call TRBJ2-3; TRBD2 matches 14 bases. V gave up 4 bases and J gave up 5 bases; unmatched junction bases: 5. Germline-derived CDR1 and CDR2 are SGHAT and FQDESV (reference sequence). The CDR3 is made up of 16 amino acids. CDR3 DNA: TGTGCCAGCAGCTCTCTGGGACTAGCGGGAGAAGATACGCAGTATTTT. Amino acid sequence: CASSSLGLAGEDTQYF.

This chain joins TRBV6-6 and TRBJ1-2; 7 positions agree with TRBD1. The CDR3 runs to 15 residues. Trimming cost V 6 bases and J 0 bases; bases outside gene matches: 7. The V gene's germline CDR1 is MNHNY and CDR2 SVGAGI (reference sequence). CDR3 sequence reads: CASSPGTAANYGYTF. CDR3 bases: TGTGCCAGCAGCCCCGGGACAGCCGCTAACTATGGCTACACCTTC.

This clone appeared once. The CDR3 reads CTTDSGTDTQYF. Written as DNA, the CDR3 is TGCACTACCGATTCGGGCACAGATACGCAGTATTTT. The chain employs TRBV29-1 and TRBJ2-3; D is undetermined. The CDR3 loop spans 12 amino acids. Germline V CDR1 and CDR2: SQVTM, ANQGSEA.

The chain links TRBV24-1 to TRBJ1-1; D is perhaps TRBD1 (6 bases). Per germline, CDR1 KGHDR and CDR2 SFDVKD. The CDR3 runs 13 residues. The V and J ends lost 10 bases and 5 bases respectively, with 16 bases between them. Here the CDR3 DNA reads TGTGCCACGAGCAAAGGGGGAAGTACTGAAGCTTTCTTT. This encodes CATSKGGSTEAFF.

The gene calls are TRBV6-5 and TRBJ2-2, with TRBD1 identical over 8 bases. The CDR3 consists of 13 residues. The V and J ends lost 2 bases and 14 bases, in that order; junction bases with no gene match: 7. Germline-derived CDR1 and CDR2 are MNHEY and SVGAGI. Written as DNA, the CDR3 is TGTGCCAGCAGTTACCAAGGACAGGGAGGACTGTTTTTT. Amino acid sequence: CASSYQGQGGLFF.

The chain is built from TRBV29-1 and TRBJ1-3; D gene ambiguous. The CDR3 covers 13 residues. Trimming took 1 base from V and 3 from J, leaving 7 bases between them. Germline V gene data show CDR1 as SQVTM and CDR2 as ANQGSEA. Here the CDR3 reads CSVEVGRGNTIYF. CDR3 coding DNA: TGCAGCGTTGAAGTTGGCCGTGGAAACACCATATATTTT.

The rearrangement joins TRBV4-2 to TRBJ2-3, with no clear D. The ends were cut back, 0 bases at V and 3 bases at J, with 7 bases in the middle. Germline lookup yields CDR1 LGHNA and CDR2 YNFKEQ. This CDR3 has 14 residues. The CDR3 protein is CASSQDTTTDTQYF. The CDR3 DNA sequence: TGTGCCAGCAGCCAAGATACAACAACAGATACGCAGTATTTT.

The gene calls are TRBV5-1 and TRBJ2-1; 10 nucleotides agree with TRBD2. Germline trimming cut 0 bases from V and 9 bases from J; bases unmatched to any gene: 9. CDR1 SGHRS and CDR2 YFSETQ come from the germline V gene. CDR3 size: 16 residues. CDR3 residues: CASSLVGSGGAIEQFF. Here the CDR3 DNA reads TGCGCCAGCAGCTTGGTAGGGAGCGGGGGGGCGATTGAGCAGTTCTTC. Combining the CDR3 with reference TRBV5-1 and TRBJ2-1 gives the whole variable domain KAGVTQTPRYLIKTRGQQVTLSCSPISGHRSVSWYQQTPGQGLQFLFEYFSETQRNKGNFPGRFSGRQFSNSRSEMNVSTLELGDSALYLCASSLVGSGGAIEQFFGPGTRLTVL.

This sequence joins TRBV30 and TRBJ2-2; 8 bases are shared with TRBD2. Germline CDR1 is GTSNPN and CDR2 is SVGIG (reference sequence). V was clipped by 3 bases and J by 4 bases; unmatched bases: 1. CDR3 length: 13 amino acids. The CDR3 region has the DNA TGTGCCTGGAGGCTAGCGGGCACCGGGGAGCTGTTTTTT. It yields the protein CAWRLAGTGELFF.

The V call is TRBV7-6, the J call TRBJ1-1; the match to TRBD1 covers 7 bases. Germline V lookup: CDR1 SGHVS, CDR2 FNYEAQ. The junction had 2 bases not matched to a gene; V was cut back by 3 bases and J by 1 base. The CDR3 totals 14 residues. The CDR3 spells CASSFGTENTEAFF. In DNA form, the CDR3 reads TGTGCCAGCAGCTTCGGGACAGAGAACACTGAAGCTTTCTTT.

V is TRBV18 and J is TRBJ1-1; 9 bases line up with TRBD1. The trim removed 3 bases at V and 6 bases at J, leaving 2 bases unmatched. Germline CDR1 is KGHSH and CDR2 is LQKENI. The CDR3 runs 13 residues. CDR3 region: CASSPWDRAEAFF. In nucleotides, the CDR3 is TGTGCCAGCTCACCCTGGGACAGGGCTGAAGCTTTCTTT.

The genes are TRBV18 and TRBJ2-1, with a possible D match to TRBD2 (5 bases). Per germline, CDR1 KGHSH and CDR2 LQKENI. Trimming removed 3 bases at V and 9 bases at J, with 15 bases between. The CDR3 is made up of 14 amino acids. Written as DNA, the CDR3 is TGTGCCAGCTCACCTATTACTAGTAACGGTGAGCAGTTCTTC. Its protein product is CASSPITSNGEQFF.

The chain joins TRBV7-2 to TRBJ2-7; D gene uncertain. The CDR3 is 15 amino acids. V was shortened by 4 bases and J by 0 bases, with 13 bases between the two germline ends. CDR1 is SGHTA, CDR2 FQGNSA, per germline. CDR3 in amino acids: CASSSTHGNSYEQYF. The CDR3 DNA reads TGTGCCAGCAGCTCGACTCATGGAAACTCCTACGAGCAGTACTTC.

The CDR3 is CASSLRTSYGYTF. In nucleotides, the CDR3 is TGTGCCAGCAGTTTAAGGACAAGCTATGGCTACACCTTC. The V and J genes are TRBV7-8 and TRBJ1-2; the D gene is possibly TRBD1 (5 bases). The V end was cut by 6 bases, the J end by 4 bases, with 12 bases between. Germline loops: CDR1 SGHVS, CDR2 FQNEAQ. This CDR3 has 13 residues.

The CDR3 DNA follows: TGTGCCAGCAGCCAAGTCCCAATCACCGGGGAGCTGTTTTTT. This gives the protein CASSQVPITGELFF. The chain has TRBV3-1 (or the pseudogene TRBV3-2) and TRBJ2-2; the D is unclear. The CDR3 is 14 residues long. V was shortened by 1 base and J by 4 bases, with 7 bases between the two germline ends. Germline CDR1 LGHDT, CDR2 YNNKEL (reference sequence).

In this sample, this clone turned up once. V and J are TRBV27 and TRBJ2-2, with 15 bases identical to TRBD2. This CDR3 has 16 amino acids. Germline V gene lookup returns CDR1 MNHEY and CDR2 SMNVEV (reference sequence). The V gene end was trimmed by 8 bases and the J gene end by 5 bases; junction bases not matched to a gene: 6. The CDR3: CASAGLAGGLTGELFF. The CDR3 DNA is TGTGCCAGCGCGGGACTAGCGGGAGGATTGACCGGGGAGCTGTTTTTT.

The chain employs TRBV10-1 and TRBJ1-5; the match to TRBD1 covers 10 bases. The CDR3 covers 18 residues. With V trimmed by 7 bases and J by 0 bases, 12 bases remained unmatched. CDR1 and CDR2 from the germline V gene are WNHNN and SYGVQD (reference sequence). DNA of the CDR3: TGCGCCAGCAACATGACAGGGGGCCCAAACTATAGCAATCAGCCCCAGCATTTT. It specifies CASNMTGGPNYSNQPQHF.

This chain links TRBV11-3 with TRBJ2-7; TRBD2 aligns across 9 bases. Germline trimming cut 5 bases from V and 4 bases from J; bases unmatched to any gene: 9. The CDR3 totals 15 residues. The germline V gene encodes CDR1 SGHNT and CDR2 YENEEA. The CDR3 DNA follows: TGTGCCAGCAGCCCAGGACTAGCGCGCCCTTACGAGCAGTACTTC. Residues: CASSPGLARPYEQYF.

CDR3 amino acids: CAGQPNTGELFF. DNA for the CDR3: TGTGCCGGGCAGCCGAACACCGGGGAGCTGTTTTTT. This chain links TRBV28 with TRBJ2-2, with D uncertain. V lost 11 bases to trimming and J lost 0 bases, with 7 bases between them. CDR1 MDHEN and CDR2 SYDVKM come from the germline V gene. The CDR3 has 12 residues.

The chain joins TRBV12-2 to TRBJ1-2; the D call TRBD1 from the table was never checked on the DNA. TRBV12-2 is shown as a pseudogene. The CDR3 is 13 residues long. In DNA form, the CDR3 reads TGTGCAAGTCGCGGCGACAGAAGCTATGGCTACACCTTC. Translation gives CASRGDRSYGYTF.

This clone came up once. The chain has TRBV4-2 and TRBJ2-1; 8 bases are shared with TRBD1. This CDR3 region has 15 residues. From germline, CDR1 is LGHNA and CDR2 YNFKEQ. Trimming took 5 bases from V and 2 from J; bases not matched to a gene: 5. CDR3 protein: CASSSPGQAYNEQFF. The CDR3, as DNA: TGTGCCAGCAGCTCCCCGGGACAGGCCTACAATGAGCAGTTCTTC.

This chain links TRBV5-5 with TRBJ1-1; no clear D. Looked up from germline, CDR1 is SGHKS and CDR2 is YYEKEE (reference sequence). This CDR3 has 13 residues. The V and J ends lost 0 bases and 0 bases respectively, with 3 bases between them. CDR3 coding DNA: TGTGCCAGCAGCTTGGGCGTGAACACTGAAGCTTTCTTT. As protein: CASSLGVNTEAFF.

The chain links TRBV5-6 to TRBJ2-1; 7 positions match TRBD2. V shed 4 bases, J shed 3 bases, and the junction held 7 bases outside the gene matches. Per germline, CDR1 SGHDT and CDR2 YYEEEE. The CDR3 is 15 amino acids. The CDR3 here is CASSRITSDYNEQFF. In nucleotides, the CDR3 is TGTGCCAGCAGCCGGATTACTAGCGACTACAATGAGCAGTTCTTC.

The chain uses TRBV19 and TRBJ2-1, with TRBD1 as a possible D gene (5 bases). The CDR3 loop spans 18 amino acids. V lost 3 bases to trimming and J lost 4 bases, with 22 bases between them. Germline CDR1 LNHDA, CDR2 SQIVND (reference sequence). The chain's CDR3 is CASSMGLSRAYGYNEQFF. The CDR3 DNA reads as TGTGCCAGTAGTATGGGTCTTTCCAGGGCGTACGGATACAATGAGCAGTTCTTC. The variable domain in full, with the rest retrieved from reference TRBV19 and TRBJ2-1, is DGGITQSPKYLFRKEGQNVTLSCEQNLNHDAMYWYRQDPGQGLRLIYYSQIVNDFQKGDIAEGYSVSREKKESFPLTVTSAQKNPTAFYLCASSMGLSRAYGYNEQFFGPGTRLTVL.

V gene TRBV4-1 combines with J gene TRBJ2-1, with a weak D call TRBD2 (6 bases). CDR1 is MGHRA and CDR2 is YSYEKL in the germline V gene. The CDR3 length is 16 residues. V lost 4 bases, J lost 4 bases, and 17 bases lay in between. CDR3 nucleotides: TGCGCCAGCAGCCTTACTCCGGGAGTTGATTACAATGAGCAGTTCTTC. Its translation is CASSLTPGVDYNEQFF.

The V call is TRBV5-6, the J call TRBJ2-7; the D gene is possibly TRBD1 (6 bases). CDR3 length equals 15 residues. CDR1 and CDR2 from the germline V gene are SGHDT and YYEEEE. V was shortened by 4 bases and J by 3 bases, with 17 bases between the two germline ends. CDR3 in DNA: TGTGCCAGCAGCCCGGGGACAAAGGCACACTACGAGCAGTACTTC. This translates into CASSPGTKAHYEQYF.

This clone showed up just once. The chain has TRBV4-2 and TRBJ2-1; D call uncertain. V was cut by 0 bases and J by 5 bases, with 8 bases left in between. The CDR3 has 14 residues. CDR1 and CDR2 (germline): LGHNA, YNFKEQ. For the CDR3, the DNA is TGTGCCAGCAGCCAAGACGACTTTAACAATGAGCAGTTCTTC. It yields the protein CASSQDDFNNEQFF.

The chain recombines TRBV6-5 with TRBJ1-4; TRBD1 might be the D (6 bases). Germline lookup yields CDR1 MNHEY and CDR2 SVGAGI. The ends were cut back, 5 bases at V and 11 bases at J, with 12 bases in the middle. This CDR3 spans 12 amino acids. CDR3: CASSQGSGKLFF. The CDR3 coding sequence is TGTGCCAGCAGTCAGGGGTCCGGGAAACTGTTTTTT.

The chain is built from TRBV7-2 and TRBJ2-7; possibly TRBD1 for D (6 bases). The V and J ends lost 2 bases and 7 bases respectively, with 15 bases between them. CDR1 is SGHTA and CDR2 is FQGNSA in the germline V gene. CDR3 length: 14 amino acids. CDR3 region: CASSLKTGSGEQYF. The CDR3 DNA is TGTGCCAGCAGCTTAAAAACAGGGTCTGGAGAGCAGTACTTC.